This record covers a single TCR beta chain. The DNA is left out, because the CDR3 cannot be placed on it with certainty; the CDR3 is given as TCRdb lists it. Per germline, CDR1 LGHDT and CDR2 YNNKEL (reference sequence). The CDR3 numbers 14 amino acids, ends counted. TCRdb reanalysed the RT-PCR reads using MiXCR and keeps one entry per CDR3 protein. The table lists 650,000 to 700,000 distinct CDR3 sequences, roughly 14% of them singletons, with around a tenth in the top ten. This sample stems from a study of response to subunit inactivated influenza vaccine. The chain has TRBV3-1 and TRBJ1-1; the table's D call of TRBD1 was not tested on the DNA. Sequences were derived from PBMCs from blood, sampled roughly 12 days after vaccination. The receptor was derived from a middle-aged man who received an inactivated influenza vaccine. CDR3 region: CASSQVAGGTHPFF.